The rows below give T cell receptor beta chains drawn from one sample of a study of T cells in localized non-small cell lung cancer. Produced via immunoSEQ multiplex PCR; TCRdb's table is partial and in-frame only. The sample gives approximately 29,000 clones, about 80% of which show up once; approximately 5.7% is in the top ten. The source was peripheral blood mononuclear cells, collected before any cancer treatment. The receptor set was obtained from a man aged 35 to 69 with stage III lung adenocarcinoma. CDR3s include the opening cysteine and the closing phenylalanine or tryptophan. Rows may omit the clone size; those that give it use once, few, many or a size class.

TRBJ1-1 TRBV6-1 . CASSESFVNTEAFF
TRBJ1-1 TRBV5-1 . CASRSVEAPTEAFF
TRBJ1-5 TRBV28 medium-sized CASSHRLGFQGFNQPQHF
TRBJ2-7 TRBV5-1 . CASRRGQPYEQYF
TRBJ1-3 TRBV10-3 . CAIRDSSGNTIYF
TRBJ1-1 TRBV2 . CASIRTGNTEAFF
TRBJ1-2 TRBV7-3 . CASGLGTSMGYTF
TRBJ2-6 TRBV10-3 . CAISTSGANVLTF
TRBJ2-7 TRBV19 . CASSTTSPNSYEQYF
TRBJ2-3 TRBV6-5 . CASSYSSLVSDTQYF
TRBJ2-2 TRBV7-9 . CASSLISSGELFF
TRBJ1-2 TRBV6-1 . CASSGRGRGNGGYTF
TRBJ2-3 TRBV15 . CATSREADTDTQYF
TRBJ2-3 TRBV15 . CATSRDLAGGPDTQYF
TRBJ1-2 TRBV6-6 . CASSPQLVGYTF
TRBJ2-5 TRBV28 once CASLMTGSGETQYF
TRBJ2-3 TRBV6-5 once CATRGSTDTQYF
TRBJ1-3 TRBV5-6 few CASSRGLISGNTIYF
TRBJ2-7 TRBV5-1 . CASSFWAEGYEQYF
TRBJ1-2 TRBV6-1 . CASSDPTAGAGGGYTF
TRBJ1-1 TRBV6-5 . CASSYVGRGTEAFF
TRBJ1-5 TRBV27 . CASSLSGSGPHSNQPQHF
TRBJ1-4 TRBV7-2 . CASSLTGGASREKLFF
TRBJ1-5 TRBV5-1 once CASSLVAGSNQPQHF
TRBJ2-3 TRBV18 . CASSPSRDRAVVSDTQYF
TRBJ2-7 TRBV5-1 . CASSFGDRGLSEQYF
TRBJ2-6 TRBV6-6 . CASSQPGAGANVLTF
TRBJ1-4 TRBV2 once CASSEGQTNEKLFF
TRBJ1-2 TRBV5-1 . CASSRTGAQNYGYTF
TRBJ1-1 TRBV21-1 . CASSKGGKNTEAFF
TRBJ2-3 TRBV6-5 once CASSWGYTDTQYF
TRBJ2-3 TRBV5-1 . CASSMGLAGVDTQYF
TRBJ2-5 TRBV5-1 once CASSVGSDKETQYF
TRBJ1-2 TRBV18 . CASSPPHTTGSYGYTF
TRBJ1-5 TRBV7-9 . CASSPGQNQPQHF
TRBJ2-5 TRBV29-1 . CSGRNNQETQYF
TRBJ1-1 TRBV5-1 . CASSLETRGRTEAFF